Below are 9 T cell receptor beta chains sequenced from a single sample in a study of CD8 T cells in ankylosing spondylitis. General study findings and limits: Fewer than ten highly homologous variants made up a TCR beta motif, and this motif appeared characteristic of ankylosing spondylitis blood.

TCRdb processed the 5' RACE reads anew with MiXCR; each CDR3 protein has one entry. This sample has roughly 440,000 distinct CDR3 sequences, with about a sixth found just once. Antigen specificity for these receptors is unknown. The sequenced sample consisted of blood, either unsorted or a sorted T cell fraction (not recorded which). The receptors derive from a male donor with ankylosing spondylitis.

In this sample, this clonotype turned up many times. The J gene is TRBJ1-6, the V gene TRBV5-5, with TRBD1 matching 8 bases. The CDR3 has 17 amino acids. Germline CDR1 and CDR2: SGHKS and YYEKEE (reference sequence). V lost 1 base to trimming and J lost 7 bases; unmatched junction nucleotides: 10. The CDR3 protein is CASSLWIGQGGNSPLHF. As DNA, the CDR3 is TGTGCCAGCAGCTTGTGGATCGGACAGGGAGGGAATTCACCCCTCCACTTT.

The rearrangement joins TRBV7-9 to TRBJ1-2, with D unresolved. Germline V gives CDR1 SEHNR, CDR2 FQNEAQ (reference sequence). CDR3 size: 14 residues. The V and J ends lost 1 base and 8 bases respectively, with 14 bases between them. Here the CDR3 reads CASSLELVPSGYTF. CDR3 nucleotide sequence: TGTGCCAGCAGCTTAGAATTAGTTCCAAGCGGCTACACCTTC.

A few counts support this clonotype. V gene TRBV12-3 or TRBV12-4 combines with J gene TRBJ2-1; TRBD2 aligns across 10 bases. The CDR3 runs 14 residues. Trimming removed 2 bases from V and 13 bases from J; junction bases left unmatched: 8. Here the CDR3 DNA reads TGTGCCAGCAGTTTAATAGCGGGAGGCCCTGAACAGTTCTTC. This gives the protein CASSLIAGGPEQFF.

The V and J genes are TRBV3-1 and TRBJ2-7, with D maybe TRBD2 (6 bases). Trimming took 2 bases from V and 2 from J, leaving 16 bases between them. The CDR3 covers 16 residues. CDR1 and CDR2 from the germline V gene are LGHDT and YNNKEL (reference sequence). The CDR3 region is CASSQPRGTSTYEQYF. The CDR3 region has the DNA TGTGCCAGCAGCCAACCCCGGGGGACTTCCACCTACGAGCAGTACTTC.

This clonotype has only a few counts. CDR3 sequence reads: CASSPPDRIYGYTF. CDR3 coding DNA: TGTGCCAGCAGTCCCCCCGACAGGATCTATGGCTACACCTTC. This chain connects TRBV28 to TRBJ1-2; weak D call: TRBD1 (6 bases). With 5 bases removed from V and 4 bases from J, the gap between germline ends came to 14 bases. This CDR3 has 14 amino acids. The germline CDR1 and CDR2 sequences are MDHEN and SYDVKM.

This clonotype was detected many times. This chain links TRBV4-3 with TRBJ1-1; D not certain. CDR1 and CDR2 (germline): LGHNA, YSLEER. The germline V and J ends were trimmed by 0 bases and 1 base, with 9 bases remaining between them. The length of the CDR3 is 15 residues. Here the CDR3 reads CASSQEGYTNTEAFF. In nucleotides, the CDR3 is TGCGCCAGCAGCCAAGAAGGGTATACGAACACTGAAGCTTTCTTT.

This chain uses TRBV6-1 with TRBJ2-7, with 9 positions matching TRBD1. The germline V gene encodes CDR1 MNHNS and CDR2 SASEGT. Losses at the gene ends were 7 bases for V and 7 bases for J; bases not matched to a gene: 11. The CDR3 runs to 14 residues. CDR3 bases: TGTGCCAGCACTGCCCCCGGGGACAGGGAAGAGCAGTACTTC. As protein: CASTAPGDREEQYF.

Only a few counts were recorded for this clonotype. This sequence joins TRBV7-8 and TRBJ1-2, with 7 bases matching TRBD1. The germline V gene has CDR1 SGHVS and CDR2 FQNEAQ. Trimming took 1 base from V and 3 from J; bases not matched to a gene: 8. CDR3 length: 16 residues. CDR3 sequence: CASSLGSSGTDYGYTF. As DNA, the CDR3 is TGTGCCAGCAGCTTAGGTTCCTCCGGGACAGACTATGGCTACACCTTC.

The chain has TRBV12-3 or TRBV12-4 and TRBJ2-7; possibly TRBD1 or TRBD2 for D (9 bases each). This CDR3 is built from 20 residues. The germline V and J ends were trimmed by 5 bases and 6 bases, with 35 bases remaining between them. CDR3 in DNA: TGTGCCAGCAGTACGGACAGGGGAAGGATTAGCGGGAGCCGAGGGGGCGAGCAGTACTTC. This gives the protein CASSTDRGRISGSRGGEQYF.